This paragraph covers one T cell receptor (beta chain) sequence. The antigen is undetermined. The authors reverse transcribed all of the isolated RNA, so sequencing captured expressed TCRB transcripts. Clones were read by immunoSEQ multiplex PCR, and TCRdb kept only the in-frame ones, dropping some. The table shows approximately 160,000 clones, with approximately 8.1% occurring only once. The data originate from a study of beta chain features in type 1 diabetes. Study-level background: The samples had approximately 110 million sorted cells examined in all. Study findings and constraints: Type 1 diabetes patients had moderately but significantly shorter TCRB CDR3s in all four CD4+ subsets.

The CDR3 runs 15 residues. V was clipped by 0 bases and J by 8 bases, with 14 bases between them. Germline V lookup: CDR1 LNHNV, CDR2 YYDKDF (reference sequence). Naive, central memory, regulatory and stem cell-like memory cells within the CD4+ compartment were sorted using CD45RO/CCR7/CD25/CD127/CD95/CD27. Sequencing was done on a sample of central memory CD4+ T cells from blood. This receptor was identified in a man between 18 and 35 years old in good health. V usage is TRBV15 and J usage is TRBJ2-1; tentatively, D is TRBD1 (6 bases). The CDR3 DNA is TGTGCCACCAGCAGAGAACAGGGTTTCCAGGATGAGCAGTTCTTC. Its translation is CATSREQGFQDEQFF.